This TCR beta chain was sequenced for a study of PD-L1 blockade in urothelial cancer. The overall study: The number of prior chemotherapy regimens per patient was 0 to 3. Median T cell yield from blood was approximately 130,000. The study, taken as a whole, reports: Survival was better when pretreatment blood TCR clonality fell below the median.

Documented time point: peripheral blood 6 weeks after treatment start. Only in-frame clones appear in the TCRdb table, and some are missing; sequencing was by immunoSEQ multiplex PCR. The sample consists of 50,000 or so clones, about 90% of them appearing once. Trimming took off 0 bases at V and 5 bases at J, with 7 bases between the two ends. CDR1 is WNHNN, CDR2 SYGVQD, per germline (reference sequence). The CDR3 has 13 amino acids. A remark on this clone: Its cognate antigen is unknown.

This chain joins TRBV10-1 and TRBJ1-2; unclear D gene. The sequenced sample was PBMCs, obtained around atezolizumab (anti-PD-L1) treatment. The receptor was isolated from a man aged 55-75 years with urothelial cancer. CDR3 protein: CASSESEKYGYTF. The CDR3 DNA follows: TGCGCCAGCAGTGAGTCCGAGAAGTATGGCTACACCTTC.